Listed below are T cell receptor beta chains from one sample, sequenced in a study of blood T cells in healthy people across ages. MiXCR was run by TCRdb on the 5' RACE reads, yielding one entry per CDR3 protein. The sample has approximately 830,000 distinct CDR3 sequences; about 59% are singletons. The material sequenced was blood. Receptors originate from a man younger than 40 in good health. Both conserved end residues are part of each CDR3. D genes are given only for firm matches. Only some rows state a clone size, as once, few, many or a class for expanded clones.

TGTGCCAGCACCACAAAGGGGGGGCTAATCAATGAGCAGTTCTTC	CASTTKGGLINEQFF	NA	15	TRBJ2-1	few	TRBV5-6
TGTGCCAGCAGCCAGGGACAGGGGTCAGGTGAGCAGTTCTTC	CASSQGQGSGEQFF	TRBD1	14	TRBJ2-1	NA	TRBV28
TGTGCCACCAGTGACAGGGACAGGGGGAACACCGGGGAGCTGTTTTTT	CATSDRDRGNTGELFF	TRBD1	16	TRBJ2-2	NA	TRBV24-1
TGTGCCACCAGCCCACCAGCGGAGACCCAGTACTTC	CATSPPAETQYF	NA	12	TRBJ2-5	NA	TRBV15
TGTGCCAGCAGTTTAATCGGGACTGGATTCTACGAGCAGTACTTC	CASSLIGTGFYEQYF	NA	15	TRBJ2-7	NA	TRBV28
TGCGCCAGCAGCCAACTAGGGGGCCTATACCTATCTGGCTACACCTTC	CASSQLGGLYLSGYTF	TRBD1	16	TRBJ1-2	NA	TRBV4-3
TGTGTCAGCGTTCGGGAGGGAGGTAATGAGCAGTTCTTC	CVSVREGGNEQFF	TRBD2	13	TRBJ2-1	NA	TRBV3-1
TGTGCCAGCAGCTTTCGACAGGCGACCTACAATGAGCAGTTCTTC	CASSFRQATYNEQFF	NA	15	TRBJ2-1	NA	TRBV7-3
TGTGCCAGCGGAGTGACCGACAGGCACTACAATGAGCAGTTCTTC	CASGVTDRHYNEQFF	NA	15	TRBJ2-1	many	TRBV12-3/TRBV12-4
TGTGCCACCAGTGAGGACAATAACTATGGCTACACCTTC	CATSEDNNYGYTF	NA	13	TRBJ1-2	NA	TRBV24-1
TGCAGCGTTGAAGAGACAGGGACGTCGGGCGAGCAGTACTTC	CSVEETGTSGEQYF	TRBD1	14	TRBJ2-7	NA	TRBV29-1
TGTGCCAGCAGTTACTCCAGGGGGCTCGGCTACGAGCAGTACTTC	CASSYSRGLGYEQYF	TRBD1	15	TRBJ2-7	NA	TRBV6-6
TGTGCCACCAGCAGAGTCGGGGGGGCTTACGAGCAGTACTTC	CATSRVGGAYEQYF	TRBD2	14	TRBJ2-7	NA	TRBV15
TGTGCCAGTACATCGGCAGATACGCAGTATTTT	CASTSADTQYF	NA	11	TRBJ2-3	few	TRBV25-1
TGTGCCAGCAGTCGACAGGGTATCTTCGACGAGCAGTACTTC	CASSRQGIFDEQYF	TRBD1	14	TRBJ2-7	NA	TRBV27
TGCAGCGTTGAAGAGACAGGGTCTGAGACCCAGTACTTC	CSVEETGSETQYF	TRBD1	13	TRBJ2-5	few	TRBV29-1
TGTGCCTATTCCTACAATGAGCAGTTCTTC	CAYSYNEQFF	NA	10	TRBJ2-1	NA	TRBV7-9
TGTGCCAGCAGCCAGAAATCAGGGCCCCTCACTAATGAGCAGTTCTTC	CASSQKSGPLTNEQFF	NA	16	TRBJ2-1	once	TRBV7-9
TGTGCCAGCCAGGACTATAGCTCTGGGGCCAACGTCCTGACTTTC	CASQDYSSGANVLTF	NA	15	TRBJ2-6	NA	TRBV6-1
TGTGCCAGCAGATGGACAAAAGAGACCCAGTACTTC	CASRWTKETQYF	NA	12	TRBJ2-5	NA	TRBV6-6
TGTGCCAGCAGTTTATTGGGCCAGGGCTATGGCTACACCTTC	CASSLLGQGYGYTF	NA	14	TRBJ1-2	few	TRBV28
TGTGCCAGCAAGGGACAACCTATGGGTGGCTACACCTTC	CASKGQPMGGYTF	NA	13	TRBJ1-2	NA	TRBV6-2/TRBV6-3
TGTGCCAGTCCTCCGGGGGACAGAAAAAAACTAATTGTGTACGAGCAGTACTTC	CASPPGDRKKLIVYEQYF	NA	18	TRBJ2-7	NA	TRBV19
TGCGCCAGCAGCGAGCCCGGGGGGCTTGTCTACGAGCAGTACTTC	CASSEPGGLVYEQYF	NA	15	TRBJ2-7	NA	TRBV10-1
TGTGCCAGCAGTCCAATGGGGGGTACAGATACGCAGTATTTT	CASSPMGGTDTQYF	NA	14	TRBJ2-3	NA	TRBV27
TGTGCCAGCAGTTTAGTCCCGGGTCTTCCCTATGGCTACACCTTC	CASSLVPGLPYGYTF	NA	15	TRBJ1-2	NA	TRBV12-3/TRBV12-4
TGTGCCACCGAAAGGGGGGCCGTCTACGAGCAGTACTTC	CATERGAVYEQYF	NA	13	TRBJ2-7	few	TRBV28
TGTGCCAGCAGCGCCACGGGAGCTAACTATGGCTACACCTTC	CASSATGANYGYTF	NA	14	TRBJ1-2	few	TRBV7-2
TGTGCCAGCAGGACTAGCGAGGCTCCCACAGATACGCAGTATTTT	CASRTSEAPTDTQYF	TRBD2	15	TRBJ2-3	NA	TRBV6-5
TGTGCCAGCAATCAGGACAGGGAACTCTCCTACGAGCAGTACTTC	CASNQDRELSYEQYF	TRBD1	15	TRBJ2-7	few	TRBV2
TGTGCCATCAGGCAGGCCTCGAGCACTGAAGCTTTCTTT	CAIRQASSTEAFF	NA	13	TRBJ1-1	once	TRBV10-3
TGTGCCAGCAGCCTTCGAGCGGATGAGCAGTTCTTC	CASSLRADEQFF	NA	12	TRBJ2-1	NA	TRBV14
TGCGCCAGCAGCCCCGGACTAGCGGGGGCGAGCTCCTACAATGAGCAGTTCTTC	CASSPGLAGASSYNEQFF	TRBD2	18	TRBJ2-1	NA	TRBV4-3
TGCAGCGGGCGGGCACGGAACACTGAAGCTTTCTTT	CSGRARNTEAFF	NA	12	TRBJ1-1	NA	TRBV29-1
TGTGCCAGCAGGAGGGCACAGGGTCTGAACTATGGCTACACCTTC	CASRRAQGLNYGYTF	NA	15	TRBJ1-2	few	TRBV21-1
TGCGCCAGCAGCCAAGAGTTGAGGACAGATACGCAGTATTTT	CASSQELRTDTQYF	NA	14	TRBJ2-3	NA	TRBV4-3
TGTGCCAGCAGTAGGCTAGGCTACGAGCAGTACTTC	CASSRLGYEQYF	NA	12	TRBJ2-7	many	TRBV12-3/TRBV12-4
TGTGCCAGCAGCGTACAACAGGGGGCCCACCACGAGCAGTACTTC	CASSVQQGAHHEQYF	TRBD1	15	TRBJ2-7	NA	TRBV9
TGTGCCAGCAGTCTTTTTGAACAGGGTCGCCACTATGGCTACACCTTC	CASSLFEQGRHYGYTF	NA	16	TRBJ1-2	NA	TRBV6-6
TGTGCCAGCAGCCAGATGGACAGGGTTTTCCCCTACGAGCAGTACTTC	CASSQMDRVFPYEQYF	TRBD1	16	TRBJ2-7	NA	TRBV7-2
TGTGCCAGCAGTTACGGGACTGTAGCCTACGAGCAGTACTTC	CASSYGTVAYEQYF	NA	14	TRBJ2-7	NA	TRBV6-2/TRBV6-3
TGTGCCAGCAGTTACTTAGAGGACAGGGTCGGCACAGATACGCAGTATTTT	CASSYLEDRVGTDTQYF	TRBD1	17	TRBJ2-3	once	TRBV6-2/TRBV6-3
TGTGCCAGCAGCTTAGCGGATGGGGGCAGGGGGGGCAATCAGCCCCAGCATTTT	CASSLADGGRGGNQPQHF	TRBD1	18	TRBJ1-5	NA	TRBV7-2